The next 24 T cell receptor beta chains were all read from a single sample in a study of blood T cell repertoires in COVID-19 (dated by TCRdb to the early 2020s). The library was prepared using the immunoSEQ multiplex PCR assay. TCRdb limited this immuneACCESS table to in-frame rearrangements with V and J called. A share of clones is missing; checked studies link under half to unresolved V genes, and the rest is unexplained. The sample contains 370,000 or so clones, roughly 86% of them found a single time. The ten most abundant clones make up around 1.3% of the sample. The sequencing sample was made of PBMCs or T cells enriched from blood (not recorded which). Receptors originate from a man younger than 40 who had recovered from COVID-19.

The V call is TRBV5-6, the J call TRBJ1-1; D is unresolved. Looked up from germline, CDR1 is SGHDT and CDR2 is YYEEEE. The V and J ends lost 0 bases and 3 bases respectively, with 3 bases between them. The CDR3 extends over 12 amino acids. CDR3 amino acids: CASSLADTEAFF. CDR3 DNA: TGTGCCAGCAGCTTGGCAGACACTGAAGCTTTCTTT.

The chain is built from TRBV7-8 and TRBJ1-5; 9 positions agree with TRBD1. The germline V gene encodes CDR1 SGHVS and CDR2 FQNEAQ. The CDR3 length is 15 residues. Trimming at V came to 5 bases and at J to 3 bases, leaving 5 bases not matched to a gene. The CDR3 nucleotides are TGTGCCAGCAGCACCCGGGACAGGGCCAATCAGCCCCAGCATTTT. Protein sequence: CASSTRDRANQPQHF.

This chain uses TRBV29-1 with TRBJ1-3, with D unclear. This CDR3 comprises 13 residues. The ends were cut back, 4 bases at V and 0 bases at J, with 7 bases in the middle. Germline lookup yields CDR1 SQVTM and CDR2 ANQGSEA. The CDR3 nucleotides are TGCAGCGTTGCTTATAACTCTGGAAACACCATATATTTT. Its protein is CSVAYNSGNTIYF.

The V and J genes are TRBV27 and TRBJ2-4, with a weak D call TRBD2 (5 bases). Germline values: CDR1 MNHEY, CDR2 SMNVEV (reference sequence). Trimming pared 8 bases from V and 8 bases from J, leaving 19 bases between. The CDR3 is made up of 14 amino acids. Written as DNA, the CDR3 is TGTGCCAGCGGAAGTCTCGGGCTGGAGGACATTCAGTACTTC. This gives the protein CASGSLGLEDIQYF.

The chain links TRBV11-2 to TRBJ2-3, with D possibly being TRBD2 (5 bases). The CDR3 length is 17 residues. V lost 4 bases and J lost 2, with 19 bases in between. Germline CDR1 reads SGHAT; CDR2 reads FQNNGV. CDR3 in DNA: TGTGCCAGCAGCTCAGGCACAGAGCGGTGGGACACAGATACGCAGTATTTT. Protein product: CASSSGTERWDTDTQYF.

The J gene is TRBJ2-2, the V gene TRBV11-3; 7 bases are shared with TRBD2. Germline V gives CDR1 SGHNT, CDR2 YENEEA. V lost 4 bases, J lost 4 bases, and 6 bases stayed unmatched. CDR3 size: 15 residues. CDR3 in amino acids: CASSSHGGSTGELFF. The DNA for the CDR3 is TGTGCCAGCAGCTCCCACGGGGGGTCCACCGGGGAGCTGTTTTTT. Looking up the rest from reference TRBV11-3 and TRBJ2-2 gives the full variable domain: EAGVVQSPRYKIIEKKQPVAFWCNPISGHNTLYWYLQNLGQGPELLIRYENEEAVDDSQLPKDRFSAERLKGVDSTLKIQPAELGDSAVYLCASSSHGGSTGELFFGEGSRLTVL.

This chain connects TRBV25-1 to TRBJ1-2; 7 positions agree with TRBD1. With 6 bases clipped from V and 5 bases from J, the junction kept 6 bases outside the gene matches. The CDR3 extends over 13 amino acids. Germline CDR1 and CDR2: MGHDK and SYGVNS. The CDR3 DNA is TGTGCCAGCAGAGGGGCAGGGGGTTATGGCTACACCTTC. Its protein product is CASRGAGGYGYTF.

V gene TRBV7-9 combines with J gene TRBJ2-3; 7 nucleotides match TRBD1. J was trimmed by 8 bases and V by 3 bases; bases with no gene match: 8. CDR3 size: 14 residues. Germline assignment: CDR1 SEHNR and CDR2 FQNEAQ (reference sequence). In DNA, the CDR3 is TGTGCCAGCAGCTTTCAGACAGGGCAGGGTACGCAGTATTTT. It codes for CASSFQTGQGTQYF.

The gene calls are TRBV6-2 or TRBV6-3 and TRBJ1-2; TRBD1 matches at 9 bases. The germline V gene has CDR1 MNHEY and CDR2 SVGEGT. Trimming took 6 bases from V and 8 from J; bases not matched to a gene: 16. The CDR3 is 16 amino acids. CDR3 sequence (DNA): TGTGCCAGCAGCCCGGACAGGGGCAGAGAGGTAATCGGCTACACCTTC. Its protein product is CASSPDRGREVIGYTF.

V gene TRBV2 combines with J gene TRBJ2-7; a weak D match, TRBD1 (5 bases). The CDR3 is 13 amino acids. Germline V lookup: CDR1 SNHLY, CDR2 FYNNEI. Trimming removed 6 bases at V and 1 base at J, with 10 bases between. The CDR3 sequence is CASRSDKSYEQYF. In DNA form, the CDR3 reads TGTGCCAGCAGGTCGGACAAGTCCTACGAGCAGTACTTC.

The chain employs TRBV27 and TRBJ2-7; TRBD2 matches at 7 bases. The CDR3 contains 14 residues. The germline V gene encodes CDR1 MNHEY and CDR2 SMNVEV (reference sequence). The V segment lost 3 bases and the J segment 2 bases; nucleotides outside the gene matches: 4. Here the CDR3 DNA reads TGTGCCAGCAGTTTGGCGGGAGCTGCCTACGAGCAGTACTTC. This gives the protein CASSLAGAAYEQYF.

This clone was recorded once. The V and J genes are TRBV5-6 and TRBJ1-6, with 8 bases identical to TRBD1. The germline V gene encodes CDR1 SGHDT and CDR2 YYEEEE. CDR3 length: 14 residues. J gave up 10 bases and V 2 bases, and 5 bases lay outside the gene matches. The CDR3 protein is CASSFGTGGSPLHF. For the CDR3, the DNA is TGTGCCAGCAGCTTCGGGACAGGCGGCTCACCCCTCCACTTT.

The count of this clone is one. The CDR3 loop reads CASSVSGGGTEAFF. DNA for the CDR3: TGTGCCAGCAGCGTATCAGGGGGCGGCACTGAAGCTTTCTTT. The V gene is TRBV9, the J gene TRBJ1-1; 8 bases map to TRBD1. The J segment lost 4 bases and the V segment lost 1 base, leaving 3 bases of the junction unmatched. The CDR3 is 14 amino acids. Per germline, CDR1 SGDLS and CDR2 YYNGEE.

The chain links TRBV3-1 (or the pseudogene TRBV3-2) to TRBJ2-7, with 8 bases identical to TRBD2. Germline lookup yields CDR1 LGHDT and CDR2 YNNKEL (reference sequence). The CDR3 sequence is 22 residues long. Trimming removed 0 bases from V and 7 bases from J; junction bases left unmatched: 29. This CDR3 reads CASSQDLLGQLLPPGLGVEQYF. The CDR3 nucleotides read TGTGCCAGCAGCCAAGATTTGTTAGGACAGCTCCTGCCCCCGGGACTAGGAGTAGAGCAGTACTTC.

The V call is TRBV19, the J call TRBJ2-2; 10 bases align to TRBD1. CDR1 is LNHDA, CDR2 SQIVND, per germline (reference sequence). J was trimmed by 5 bases and V by 6 bases; bases with no gene match: 6. CDR3 length: 15 amino acids. The CDR3 sequence: CASSPRTGGTGELFF. CDR3 nucleotides: TGTGCCAGTAGCCCTAGGACAGGGGGAACCGGGGAGCTGTTTTTT.

In its sample, this clone was seen once. The chain carries TRBV4-1 and TRBJ1-2; 9 nucleotides match TRBD1. J gave up 1 base and V 7 bases, and 4 bases lay outside the gene matches. The germline V gene encodes CDR1 MGHRA and CDR2 YSYEKL. The CDR3 sequence is 14 residues long. DNA for the CDR3: TGCGCCAGCAACCGGGACAGGGTTAACTATGGCTACACCTTC. Translated: CASNRDRVNYGYTF.

V gene TRBV4-2 combines with J gene TRBJ1-2, with D possibly TRBD1 on 5 matching bases. Germline-derived CDR1 and CDR2 are LGHNA and YNFKEQ. The V end was cut by 4 bases, the J end by 4 bases, with 16 bases between. The CDR3 consists of 15 residues. This CDR3 reads CASSPEGGAGYGYTF. The CDR3, as DNA: TGTGCCAGCAGCCCAGAGGGAGGGGCAGGCTATGGCTACACCTTC.

The J gene is TRBJ2-1, the V gene TRBV3-1 (or the pseudogene TRBV3-2); 13 nucleotides match TRBD2. The junction had 16 bases not matched to a gene; V was cut back by 8 bases and J by 6 bases. The germline CDR1 and CDR2 sequences are LGHDT and YNNKEL (reference sequence). The CDR3 covers 18 residues. Here the CDR3 DNA reads TGTGCCAGCGCCAAACTAGCGGGGGGGCGGAATACGGGCAATGAGCAGTTCTTC. Residues: CASAKLAGGRNTGNEQFF.

This sequence joins TRBV6-6 and TRBJ1-4; tentatively, D is TRBD1 (5 bases). In germline, CDR1 is MNHNY, CDR2 SVGAGI (reference sequence). The length of the CDR3 is 15 residues. V lost 3 bases and J lost 4, with 12 bases in between. CDR3: CASSYGGALNEKLFF. In nucleotides, the CDR3 is TGTGCCAGCAGTTATGGAGGGGCACTTAATGAAAAACTGTTTTTT.

The chain recombines TRBV2 with TRBJ2-2; 8 bases fit TRBD2. The CDR3 has 20 residues. Germline CDR1 and CDR2: SNHLY and FYNNEI. After removal of 0 bases from V and 3 bases from J, the junction contained 15 bases not matched to a gene. CDR3: CASSEAAGGRVGRDTGELFF. CDR3 DNA: TGTGCCAGCAGTGAAGCGGCGGGGGGCAGGGTAGGTCGTGACACCGGGGAGCTGTTTTTT.

This clone was found a few times. The chain is built from TRBV13 and TRBJ2-7, with 7 bases aligning to TRBD1. Germline CDR1 is PRHDT and CDR2 is FYEKMQ (reference sequence). J gave up 4 bases and V 3 bases, and 6 bases lay outside the gene matches. CDR3 length equals 14 residues. CDR3 loop: CASSFRQDRYEQYF. CDR3 in DNA: TGTGCCAGCAGCTTTAGACAGGACAGGTACGAGCAGTACTTC. Combining the CDR3 with reference TRBV13 and TRBJ2-7 gives the whole variable domain AAGVIQSPRHLIKEKRETATLKCYPIPRHDTVYWYQQGPGQDPQFLISFYEKMQSDKGSIPDRFSAQQFSDYHSELNMSSLELGDSALYFCASSFRQDRYEQYFGPGTRLTVT.

The chain recombines TRBV4-1 with TRBJ2-1, with 13 bases matching TRBD2. Germline loops: CDR1 MGHRA, CDR2 YSYEKL. The trim removed 8 bases at V and 4 bases at J, leaving 5 bases unmatched. The CDR3 covers 15 residues. The CDR3 DNA follows: TGCGCCAGCGGGCTACTAGCGGGGGGGTACAATGAGCAGTTCTTC. Its protein product is CASGLLAGGYNEQFF.

This chain connects TRBV5-1 to TRBJ1-1; weak D call: TRBD1 (5 bases). The CDR3 has 15 residues. Germline CDR1 SGHRS, CDR2 YFSETQ. V dropped 0 bases and J dropped 0 bases, with 9 bases sitting between them. The CDR3 loop reads CASSLAGVMNTEAFF. As DNA, the CDR3 is TGCGCCAGCAGCTTGGCGGGGGTAATGAACACTGAAGCTTTCTTT.

The chain links TRBV18 to TRBJ2-7; 7 nucleotides line up with TRBD1. Trimming removed 3 bases from V and 4 bases from J; junction bases left unmatched: 6. Germline-derived CDR1 and CDR2 are KGHSH and LQKENI. The CDR3 contains 14 residues. CDR3 loop: CASSPRDSRYEQYF. The CDR3 DNA is TGTGCCAGCTCACCCCGGGACAGCCGTTACGAGCAGTACTTC.